This T cell receptor (beta chain) was obtained from a study of T cell changes during pregnancy in multiple sclerosis. Looked up from germline, CDR1 is LNHDA and CDR2 is SQIVND (reference sequence). V was cut by 9 bases and J by 3 bases, with 12 bases left in between. CDR3 length: 12 amino acids. Clones were sequenced by immunoSEQ multiplex PCR, and TCRdb holds only the in-frame ones, with some missing. The repertoire holds approximately 53,000 clones, 85% to 95% seen once, with under 0.95% in the top ten. The source of this sequence is a female donor with multiple sclerosis, enrolled in a pregnancy study. V and J are TRBV19 and TRBJ2-7; possibly TRBD1 for D (5 bases). The sample was CD4+ T cells from peripheral blood mononuclear cells, taken in the third trimester of pregnancy. The CDR3 DNA follows: TGTGCCAGCCAGGGAAAAGGCTACGAGCAGTACTTC. It translates to CASQGKGYEQYF.